Below are 8 T cell receptor beta chains sequenced from a single sample in a study of cytomegalovirus exposure and HLA in healthy donors. The PCR employed 60 Vbeta primers together with 13 Jbeta primers. The repertoire was sequenced with immunoSEQ multiplex PCR; TCRdb's copy has only in-frame clones and lacks some. This sample has 75,000 to 95,000 clones, with over 50% found just once. Sequencing input: PBMCs. The receptors originated from a man between 25 and 39 years old in good health and CMV-seronegative.

The CDR3 region is CASSDPPDRLNTEAFF. Here the CDR3 DNA reads TGTGCCAGCAGTGATCCCCCCGACAGGCTGAACACTGAAGCTTTCTTT. The chain uses TRBV25-1 and TRBJ1-1; D may be TRBD1 (6 bases). Trimming shortened V by 3 bases and J by 0 bases, and 14 bases separated the two germline ends. Germline V gives CDR1 MGHDK, CDR2 SYGVNS. The CDR3 has 16 amino acids. Filled out from reference TRBV25-1 and TRBJ1-1, the complete variable domain reads EADIYQTPRYLVIGTGKKITLECSQTMGHDKMYWYQQDPGMELHLIHYSYGVNSTEKGDLSSESTVSRIRTEHFPLTLESARPSHTSQYLCASSDPPDRLNTEAFFGQGTRLTVV.

The chain is built from TRBV5-1 and TRBJ1-1; possibly TRBD1 for D (6 bases). The CDR3 has 12 amino acids. Germline CDR1 SGHRS, CDR2 YFSETQ. V gave up 4 bases and J gave up 7 bases, with 11 bases separating them. CDR3 sequence: CASSIDRIEAFF. The CDR3 DNA sequence: TGCGCCAGCAGCATTGACAGGATTGAAGCTTTCTTT.

The chain has TRBV23-1 and TRBJ2-1; 8 bases match TRBD2. TRBV23-1 is identified as an open reading frame with a role that is uncertain. The CDR3 is 17 residues long. The trim removed 0 bases at V and 2 bases at J, leaving 6 bases unmatched. CDR3 loop: CASSQSISGITYNEQFF. The CDR3 DNA sequence: TGCGCCAGCAGTCAATCGATTAGCGGGATTACCTACAATGAGCAGTTCTTC.

DNA for the CDR3: TGTGCCAGCAGCGAAAGGACAGGGGGCAGGGAGACCCAGTACTTC. Amino acid sequence: CASSERTGGRETQYF. The chain carries TRBV9 and TRBJ2-5; 11 bases are shared with TRBD1. The CDR3 runs to 15 residues. J lost 5 bases, V lost 3 bases, and 6 bases had no gene match. The germline CDR1 and CDR2 sequences are SGDLS and YYNGEE.

In this sample, this clone turned up a few times. The chain uses TRBV10-1 and TRBJ2-4; 7 nucleotides agree with TRBD2. This CDR3 comprises 15 residues. The germline V gene has CDR1 WNHNN and CDR2 SYGVQD (reference sequence). The trim removed 3 bases at V and 6 bases at J, leaving 8 bases unmatched. CDR3 in amino acids: CASSEAGSGGNIQYF. In DNA form, the CDR3 reads TGCGCCAGCAGTGAAGCGGGGAGCGGTGGAAACATTCAGTACTTC.

The chain uses TRBV19 and TRBJ1-2, with 8 bases identical to TRBD1. The V segment lost 5 bases and the J segment 8 bases; nucleotides outside the gene matches: 10. Germline V CDR1 and CDR2: LNHDA, SQIVND (reference sequence). The CDR3 has 14 residues. The CDR3 loop reads CASSLPGQVTGYTF. DNA of the CDR3: TGTGCCAGTAGTCTCCCGGGACAGGTGACGGGCTACACCTTC.

This clone was seen a few times. V gene TRBV4-1 combines with J gene TRBJ1-1; TRBD1 might be the D (6 bases). CDR3 length equals 15 residues. Germline V gene data show CDR1 as MGHRA and CDR2 as YSYEKL. V was cut by 4 bases and J by 3 bases, with 15 bases left in between. The CDR3 nucleotides read TGCGCCAGCAGCCGGGAGGGGGGGGTTGACACTGAAGCTTTCTTT. The encoded protein is CASSREGGVDTEAFF.

On this clone: A junction boundary mismatches the germline segment, possibly from a read error. The chain carries TRBV7-9 and TRBJ2-7; TRBD2 matches 7 bases. Germline V gene data show CDR1 as SEHNR and CDR2 as FQNEAQ (reference sequence). The CDR3 loop spans 12 amino acids. This CDR3 reads CASSLDGTKEDF. The CDR3 DNA is TGTGCCAGCAGCTTAGATGGGACTAAAGAGGACTTC.